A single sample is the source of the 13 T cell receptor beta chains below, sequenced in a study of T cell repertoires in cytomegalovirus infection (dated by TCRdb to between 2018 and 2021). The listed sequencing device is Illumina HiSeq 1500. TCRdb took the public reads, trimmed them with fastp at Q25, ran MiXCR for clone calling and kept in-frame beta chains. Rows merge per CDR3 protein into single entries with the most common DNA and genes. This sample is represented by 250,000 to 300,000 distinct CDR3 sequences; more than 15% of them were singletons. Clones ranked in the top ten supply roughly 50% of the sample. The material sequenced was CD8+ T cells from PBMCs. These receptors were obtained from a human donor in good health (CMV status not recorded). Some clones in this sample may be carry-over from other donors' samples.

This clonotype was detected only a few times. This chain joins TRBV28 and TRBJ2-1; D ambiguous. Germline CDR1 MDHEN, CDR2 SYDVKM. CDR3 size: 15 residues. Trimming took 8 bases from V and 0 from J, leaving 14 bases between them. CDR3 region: CASGVTLSSYNEQFF. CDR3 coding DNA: TGTGCCAGCGGGGTGACGTTGAGCTCCTACAATGAGCAGTTCTTC.

The CDR3 sequence is CSALGIRTSSYNSPLHF. DNA for the CDR3: TGCAGTGCCTTAGGTATTCGAACGAGCTCCTATAATTCACCCCTCCACTTT. The chain combines TRBV20-1 with TRBJ1-6; D unresolved. This CDR3 contains 17 residues. V lost 6 bases and J 0 bases, leaving 18 bases between the germline ends. Germline V gene lookup returns CDR1 DFQATT and CDR2 SNEGSKA (reference sequence).

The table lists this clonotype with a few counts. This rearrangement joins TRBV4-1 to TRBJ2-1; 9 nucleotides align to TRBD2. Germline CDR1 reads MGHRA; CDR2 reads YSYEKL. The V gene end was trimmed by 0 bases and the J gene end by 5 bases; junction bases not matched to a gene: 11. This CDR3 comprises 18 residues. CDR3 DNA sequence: TGCGCCAGCAGCCAAGAAGCGGGTAGCGGGGGTTTCGACAATGAGCAGTTCTTC. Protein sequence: CASSQEAGSGGFDNEQFF.

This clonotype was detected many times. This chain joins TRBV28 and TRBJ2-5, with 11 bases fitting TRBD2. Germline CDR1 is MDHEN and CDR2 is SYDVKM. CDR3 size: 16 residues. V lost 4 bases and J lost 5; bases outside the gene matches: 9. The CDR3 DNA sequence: TGTGCCAGCAGTTCCGATCTAGCGGGGGGTGTGGAGACCCAGTACTTC. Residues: CASSSDLAGGVETQYF.

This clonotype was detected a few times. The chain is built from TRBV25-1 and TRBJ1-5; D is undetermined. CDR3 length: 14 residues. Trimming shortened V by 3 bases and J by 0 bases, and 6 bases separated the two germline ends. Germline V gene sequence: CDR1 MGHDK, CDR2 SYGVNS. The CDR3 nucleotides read TGTGCCAGCAGTGACGACGTTAGCAATCAGCCCCAGCATTTT. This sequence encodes CASSDDVSNQPQHF.

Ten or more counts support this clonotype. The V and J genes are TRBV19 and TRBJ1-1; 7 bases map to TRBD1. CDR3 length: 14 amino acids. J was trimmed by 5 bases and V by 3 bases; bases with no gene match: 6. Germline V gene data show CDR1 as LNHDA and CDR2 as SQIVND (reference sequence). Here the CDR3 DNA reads TGTGCCAGTAGTATCCGAACAGGGGTTACTGAAGCTTTCTTT. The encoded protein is CASSIRTGVTEAFF.

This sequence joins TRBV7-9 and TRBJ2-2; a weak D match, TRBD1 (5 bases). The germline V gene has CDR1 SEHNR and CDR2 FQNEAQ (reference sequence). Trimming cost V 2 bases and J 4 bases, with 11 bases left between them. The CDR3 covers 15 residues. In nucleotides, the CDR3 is TGTGCCAGCAGCTTATTCCAGGGCCCCACCGGGGAGCTGTTTTTT. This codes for CASSLFQGPTGELFF.

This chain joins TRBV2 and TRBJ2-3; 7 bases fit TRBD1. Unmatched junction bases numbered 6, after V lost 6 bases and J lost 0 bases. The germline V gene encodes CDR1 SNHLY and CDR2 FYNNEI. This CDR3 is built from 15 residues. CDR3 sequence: CASRPPDRSTDTQYF. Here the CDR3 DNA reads TGTGCCAGCAGACCCCCGGACAGGAGCACAGATACGCAGTATTTT.

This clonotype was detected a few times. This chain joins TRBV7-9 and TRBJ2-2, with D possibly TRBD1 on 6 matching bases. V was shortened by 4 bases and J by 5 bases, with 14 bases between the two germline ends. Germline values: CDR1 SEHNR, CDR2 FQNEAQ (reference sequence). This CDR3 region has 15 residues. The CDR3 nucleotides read TGTGCCAGCAGCTACGTGCAGGGGTGGACCGGGGAGCTGTTTTTT. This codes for CASSYVQGWTGELFF.

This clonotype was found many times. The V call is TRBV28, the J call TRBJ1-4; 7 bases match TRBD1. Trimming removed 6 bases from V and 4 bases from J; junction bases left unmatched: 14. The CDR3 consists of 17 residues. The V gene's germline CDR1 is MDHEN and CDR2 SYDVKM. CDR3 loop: CASSPRGIGQVNEKLFF. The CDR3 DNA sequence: TGTGCCAGCAGCCCAAGGGGCATTGGACAGGTTAATGAAAAACTGTTTTTT.

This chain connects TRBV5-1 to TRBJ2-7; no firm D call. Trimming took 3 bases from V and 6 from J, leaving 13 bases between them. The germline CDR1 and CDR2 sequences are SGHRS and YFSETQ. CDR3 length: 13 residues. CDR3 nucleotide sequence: TGCGCCAGCAGCTATACCTGGCTGGTCGAGCAGTACTTC. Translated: CASSYTWLVEQYF.

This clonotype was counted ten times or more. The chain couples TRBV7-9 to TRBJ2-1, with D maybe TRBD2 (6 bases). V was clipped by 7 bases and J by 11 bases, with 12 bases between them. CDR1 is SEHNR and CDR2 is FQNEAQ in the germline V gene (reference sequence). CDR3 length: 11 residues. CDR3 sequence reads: CASTPGEQQFF. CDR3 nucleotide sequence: TGTGCCAGCACCCCGGGAGAACAGCAGTTCTTC. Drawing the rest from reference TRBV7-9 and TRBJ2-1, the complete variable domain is DTGVSQNPRHKITKRGQNVTFRCDPISEHNRLYWYRQTLGQGPEFLTYFQNEAQLEKSRLLSDRFSAERPKGSFSTLEIQRTEQGDSAMYLCASTPGEQQFFGPGTRLTVL.

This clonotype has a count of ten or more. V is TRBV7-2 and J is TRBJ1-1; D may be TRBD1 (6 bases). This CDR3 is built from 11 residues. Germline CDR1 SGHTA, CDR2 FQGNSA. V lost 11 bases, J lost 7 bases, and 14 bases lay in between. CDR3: CASVEGVEAFF. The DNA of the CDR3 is TGTGCCTCCGTGGAGGGGGTTGAAGCTTTCTTT. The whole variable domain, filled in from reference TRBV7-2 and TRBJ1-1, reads GAGVSQSPSNKVTEKGKDVELRCDPISGHTALYWYRQSLGQGLEFLIYFQGNSAPDKSGLPSDRFSAERTGGSVSTLTIQRTQQEDSAVYLCASVEGVEAFFGQGTRLTVV.